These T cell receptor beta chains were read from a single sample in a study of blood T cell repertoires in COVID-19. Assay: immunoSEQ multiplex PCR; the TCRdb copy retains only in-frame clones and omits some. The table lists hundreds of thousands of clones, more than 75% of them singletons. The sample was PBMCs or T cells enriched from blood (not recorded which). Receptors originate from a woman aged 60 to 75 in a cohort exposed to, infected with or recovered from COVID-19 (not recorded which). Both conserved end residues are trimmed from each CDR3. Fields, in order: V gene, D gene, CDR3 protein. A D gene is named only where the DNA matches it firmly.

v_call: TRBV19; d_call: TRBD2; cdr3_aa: ASSIYSLTSGPYNEQF
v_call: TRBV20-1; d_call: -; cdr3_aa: SASLGREAF
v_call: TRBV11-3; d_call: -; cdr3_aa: ASSWSNTEAF
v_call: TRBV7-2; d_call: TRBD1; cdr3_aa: ASSFRDSANTEAF
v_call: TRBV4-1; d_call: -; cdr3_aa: ASSQGNLREKLF
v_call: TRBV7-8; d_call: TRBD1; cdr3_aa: ASSHDRGPEKLF
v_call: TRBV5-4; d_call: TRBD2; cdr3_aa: ASSSDGLAVSEQY
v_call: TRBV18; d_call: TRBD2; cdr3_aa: ASSPRTSGSTDTQY
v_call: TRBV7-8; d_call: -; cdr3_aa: ASSLEQGGNYGYT
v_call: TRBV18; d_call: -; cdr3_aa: ASSPLDTQY
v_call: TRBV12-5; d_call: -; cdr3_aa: ASATTGDTEAF
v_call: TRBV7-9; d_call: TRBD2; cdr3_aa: ASSLEGLAGRYTGELF
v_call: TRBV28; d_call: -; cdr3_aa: ASSDWQGHYEQY
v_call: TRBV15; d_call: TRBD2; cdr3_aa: ATSRDPASGRNEQF
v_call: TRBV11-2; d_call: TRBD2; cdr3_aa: ASTSGNSYNEQF
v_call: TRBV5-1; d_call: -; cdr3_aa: ASSLALAMDQETQY
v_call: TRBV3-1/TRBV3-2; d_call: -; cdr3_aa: ASSQDGALGSKNIQY
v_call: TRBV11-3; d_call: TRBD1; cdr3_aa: ASSLQGATEAF
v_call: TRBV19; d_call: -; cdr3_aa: ASSKDGGLNEQF
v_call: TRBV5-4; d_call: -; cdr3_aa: ASSLDGSSYNEQF
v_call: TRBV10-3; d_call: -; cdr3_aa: AISEPWGGQETQY
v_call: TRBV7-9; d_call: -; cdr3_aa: ASSPSTGNTEAF
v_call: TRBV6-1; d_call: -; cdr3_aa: ASSEAGGSPYEQY
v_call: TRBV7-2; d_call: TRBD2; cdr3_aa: ASSSEASGSHEQY
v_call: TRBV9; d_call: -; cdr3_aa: ASSVEGANTEAF
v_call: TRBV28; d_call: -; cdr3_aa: ASSLGGNPEKLF
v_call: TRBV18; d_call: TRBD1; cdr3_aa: ASSSGQGALDEQF
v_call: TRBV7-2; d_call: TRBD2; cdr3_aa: ASSLRSGGGSYEQY
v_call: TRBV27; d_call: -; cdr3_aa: ASSLTGNYGYT
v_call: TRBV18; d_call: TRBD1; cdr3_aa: ASSPGTGTYNEQF
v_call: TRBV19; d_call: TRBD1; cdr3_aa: ASSRGQGHEKLF
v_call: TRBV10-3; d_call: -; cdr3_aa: ATRGENVGNQPQH